These 28 T cell receptor beta chains came from one sample sequenced in a study of metastatic and nonmetastatic thyroid tumors. TCRdb reassembled clones from the PCR reads with MiXCR. The sample contains some 83,000 clones, roughly an eighth of which appear only once. All patients reached thyroid surgery having received no treatment beforehand. The sequenced material came from tumor tissue. The source of these receptors is a female donor with papillary thyroid cancer or a benign thyroid nodule (not recorded which). Some clones in this sample may be carry-over from other donors' samples.

This clone appeared many times. The rearrangement joins TRBV6-1 to TRBJ2-7; the D gene could be TRBD1 or TRBD2 (5 bases each). This CDR3 is 14 amino acids long. From germline, CDR1 is MNHNS and CDR2 SASEGT. Trimming stripped 7 bases from V and 0 bases from J, with 13 bases between. The CDR3 reads CASIWGISSYEQYF. Written as DNA, the CDR3 is TGTGCCAGCATATGGGGGATCAGCTCCTACGAGCAGTACTTC.

This clone occurred many times. The sample contains more than one DNA sequence encoding this CDR3. This chain connects TRBV19 to TRBJ2-5; 8 nucleotides line up with TRBD1. Germline CDR1 reads LNHDA; CDR2 reads SQIVND (reference sequence). The CDR3 runs 15 residues. V lost 5 bases, J lost 4 bases, and 9 bases stayed unmatched. Here the CDR3 reads CASSSGQGGGETQYF. The DNA for the CDR3 is TGTGCCAGTAGTTCCGGACAGGGTGGTGGAGAGACCCAGTACTTC.

This clone has only a few counts. The chain links TRBV6-1 to TRBJ2-2, with D possibly TRBD1 on 6 matching bases. Germline loops: CDR1 MNHNS, CDR2 SASEGT. The CDR3 runs to 17 residues. With 8 bases removed from V and 2 bases from J, the gap between germline ends came to 21 bases. The CDR3 DNA sequence: TGTGCCAGCGTACGGGTAGTGGGGGCCCGTAACACCGGGGAGCTGTTTTTT. It encodes CASVRVVGARNTGELFF.

This clone was observed at least ten times. The chain links TRBV20-1 to TRBJ2-7; 13 bases map to TRBD2. Germline trimming cut 6 bases from V and 7 bases from J; bases unmatched to any gene: 6. Germline assignment: CDR1 DFQATT and CDR2 SNEGSKA (reference sequence). This CDR3 comprises 13 residues. This CDR3 is CSATSGRAGEQYF. CDR3 DNA: TGCAGTGCCACTAGCGGGAGGGCTGGAGAGCAGTACTTC.

On this clone itself: The germline gene is not matched at one end of the junction; a read error may be the cause. The same CDR3 can be traced to other DNA sequences in this sample. The chain has TRBV12-3 or TRBV12-4 and TRBJ1-2; 9 nucleotides agree with TRBD1. The CDR3 is 13 residues long. This CDR3 is CASSLGQGHGYTF. CDR3 nucleotides: TGTGCGAGCAGTTTGGGACAGGGACATGGCTACACGTTC.

A word on this clone: A clone one base away is much larger, so this may be a read error. The chain employs TRBV9 and TRBJ2-3; 7 bases agree with TRBD2. The CDR3 is 13 amino acids. V lost 3 bases and J lost 5; bases outside the gene matches: 3. Germline V gene sequence: CDR1 SGDLS, CDR2 YYNGEE. Here the CDR3 reads CASSDGRKDTQYF. The CDR3 coding sequence is TGTGCCAGCAGCGACGGGAGGAAAGATACGCAGTATTTT. The variable domain in full, with the rest retrieved from reference TRBV9 and TRBJ2-3, is DSGVTQTPKHLITATGQRVTLRCSPRSGDLSVYWYQQSLDQGLQFLIQYYNGEERAKGNILERFSAQQFPDLHSELNLSSLELGDSALYFCASSDGRKDTQYFGPGTRLTVL.

The rearrangement links TRBV5-1 to TRBJ2-1; no reliable D call. Germline CDR1 SGHRS, CDR2 YFSETQ. The ends were cut back, 0 bases at V and 7 bases at J, with 14 bases in the middle. This CDR3 comprises 15 residues. The CDR3 sequence is CASSLAGCDLNEQFF. The DNA of the CDR3 is TGCGCCAGCAGCTTGGCGGGCTGTGATTTAAATGAGCAGTTCTTC.

This clone was recorded at least ten times. The gene calls are TRBV28 and TRBJ2-7; tentative D call: TRBD2 (6 bases). CDR3 length: 16 amino acids. Trimming left V 5 bases short and J 4 bases short, with 21 bases between. Per the germline V gene, CDR1 is MDHEN and CDR2 is SYDVKM. CDR3 sequence: CASSALAEGKGYEQYF. CDR3 bases: TGTGCCAGCAGTGCACTGGCGGAGGGGAAGGGTTACGAGCAGTACTTC. The variable domain in full, completed from reference TRBV28 and TRBJ2-7, reads DVKVTQSSRYLVKRTGEKVFLECVQDMDHENMFWYRQDPGLGLRLIYFSYDVKMKEKGDIPEGYSVSREKKERFSLILESASTNQTSMYLCASSALAEGKGYEQYFGPGTRLTVT.

Details on this clone: This may arise from a read error, as a much more abundant clone is one base away. The chain employs TRBV12-3 or TRBV12-4 and TRBJ2-5, with D hard to call. The better agreement between TRBJ2-1 and the DNA end casts doubt on the J call. The length of the CDR3 is 12 residues. The CDR3 loop reads CASSSPWNEQFF. The CDR3 DNA sequence: TGTGCCAGCAGTTCCCCGTGGAATGAGCAGTTCTTC.

This clone was seen repeatedly, ten times or more. The gene calls are TRBV2 and TRBJ2-5; D unclear. The CDR3 is made up of 14 amino acids. The germline V and J ends were trimmed by 2 bases and 5 bases, with 12 bases remaining between them. CDR1 SNHLY and CDR2 FYNNEI come from the germline V gene. The CDR3 loop reads CASSEQGGVETQYF. The CDR3 nucleotides read TGTGCCAGCAGTGAACAAGGCGGCGTGGAGACCCAGTACTTC.

This clone was found many times. The junction departs from germline at one end; a sequencing error may be responsible. Other nucleotide sequences in the sample specify the same CDR3. CDR3: CAWNPVSYNEQFF. The CDR3 nucleotides read TGTGCATGGAATCCGGTTTCCTACAATGAGCAGTTCTTC. V is TRBV30 and J is TRBJ2-1; no clear D. The CDR3 runs to 13 residues. Per the germline V gene, CDR1 is GTSNPN and CDR2 is SVGIG (reference sequence).

The chain couples TRBV7-2 to TRBJ2-7; TRBD2 aligns across 11 bases. The CDR3 runs to 19 residues. The V gene's germline CDR1 is SGHTA and CDR2 FQGNSA. J was trimmed by 2 bases and V by 0 bases; bases with no gene match: 12. Written as DNA, the CDR3 is TGTGCCAGCAGCTTAGCCCGGGGACTAGCGGTAGGTGTCACCTACGAGCAGTACTTC. It translates to CASSLARGLAVGVTYEQYF.

Turning to this clone: Other DNA sequences in the same sample also yield this CDR3. The chain joins TRBV12-5 to TRBJ2-2; weak D call: TRBD2 (6 bases). Germline CDR1 is LGHNT and CDR2 is FRNRAP. V was trimmed by 9 bases and J by 7 bases, leaving 21 bases between them. The CDR3 runs to 15 residues. The DNA of the CDR3 is TGTGCTAGCGCCATAACGGGACTCCCACACGGGGAGCTGTTTTTT. Residues: CASAITGLPHGELFF.

This clone has at least ten counts. The chain links TRBV7-9 to TRBJ1-4, with D hard to call. CDR1 and CDR2 (germline): SEHNR, FQNEAQ (reference sequence). V was shortened by 7 bases and J by 4 bases, with 7 bases between the two germline ends. CDR3 size: 12 residues. The CDR3 DNA reads TGTGCCAGCACCTCGGGTAATGAAAAACTGTTTTTT. Translated, it gives CASTSGNEKLFF.

This clone was seen ten or more times. The chain couples TRBV29-1 to TRBJ1-4; 8 bases agree with TRBD1. Germline V CDR1 and CDR2: SQVTM, ANQGSEA. The CDR3 is made up of 15 amino acids. Germline trimming cut 5 bases from V and 0 bases from J; bases unmatched to any gene: 5. The CDR3 DNA follows: TGCAGCGTTTGGTCGGGACAGGCAACTAATGAAAAACTGTTTTTT. Residues: CSVWSGQATNEKLFF.

V and J are TRBV28 and TRBJ2-4; 11 nucleotides align to TRBD1. CDR3 size: 20 residues. After removal of 8 bases from V and 0 bases from J, the junction contained 18 bases not matched to a gene. Germline loops: CDR1 MDHEN, CDR2 SYDVKM. The CDR3 reads CASVTQWDRGGRLAKNIQYF. The CDR3, as DNA: TGTGCCAGCGTTACGCAATGGGACAGGGGGGGGCGACTAGCCAAAAACATTCAGTACTTC.

This clone was observed at least ten times. The chain is built from TRBV6-1 and TRBJ1-2; 9 nucleotides line up with TRBD1. The germline V gene encodes CDR1 MNHNS and CDR2 SASEGT. With V trimmed by 6 bases and J by 1 base, 9 bases remained unmatched. This CDR3 is 16 amino acids long. CDR3 region: CASRRDRQGVNYGYTF. The CDR3 region has the DNA TGTGCCAGCAGGCGCGACAGACAGGGGGTTAACTATGGCTACACCTTC.

This clone has at least ten counts. The J gene is TRBJ2-7, the V gene TRBV5-1, with 7 bases fitting TRBD2. CDR1 SGHRS and CDR2 YFSETQ come from the germline V gene. This CDR3 comprises 14 residues. Trimming took 4 bases from V and 2 from J; bases not matched to a gene: 6. CDR3: CASSVSGNAYEQYF. The DNA of the CDR3 is TGCGCCAGCAGCGTAAGCGGGAACGCCTACGAGCAGTACTTC.

This clone was recorded many times. This chain joins TRBV28 and TRBJ1-5; 8 bases are a match to TRBD1. Per the germline V gene, CDR1 is MDHEN and CDR2 is SYDVKM. With 1 base clipped from V and 5 bases from J, the junction kept 1 base outside the gene matches. The CDR3 length is 14 residues. The CDR3: CASSLSGGDQPQHF. DNA of the CDR3: TGTGCCAGCAGTTTATCAGGGGGCGATCAGCCCCAGCATTTT. Using reference TRBV28 and TRBJ1-5 for the parts outside the CDR3, the full variable domain is DVKVTQSSRYLVKRTGEKVFLECVQDMDHENMFWYRQDPGLGLRLIYFSYDVKMKEKGDIPEGYSVSREKKERFSLILESASTNQTSMYLCASSLSGGDQPQHFGDGTRLSIL.

This clone was counted many times. The CDR3 spells CASSVRAGTSGAYEQYF. The CDR3 DNA follows: TGTGCCAGCAGCGTCCGGGCAGGGACTAGCGGAGCATACGAGCAGTACTTC. This sequence joins TRBV14 and TRBJ2-7; 11 bases match TRBD2. V shed 5 bases and J 4 bases; nucleotides not matched to a gene: 13. The CDR3 length is 17 residues. Germline V gene data show CDR1 as SGHDN and CDR2 as FVKESK.

This clone has just a few counts. The junction departs from the called germline gene at one end, perhaps through a read error. The V gene is TRBV24-1, the J gene TRBJ2-5; 8 bases match TRBD2. This CDR3 has 16 amino acids. Germline V gene data show CDR1 as KGHDR and CDR2 as SFDVKD. The CDR3 bases are TGTGCCACCAGTGATTTCCAAACTAGCGGACGAGAGAGCCAGTACTTC. It is translated as CATSDFQTSGRESQYF.

This clone was found many times. The chain links TRBV6-6 to TRBJ1-1; no firm D call. The CDR3 loop spans 12 amino acids. V gave up 2 bases and J gave up 1 base, with 2 bases separating them. Germline V CDR1 and CDR2: MNHNY, SVGAGI (reference sequence). CDR3 nucleotides: TGTGCCAGCAGTTACCAGAACACTGAAGCTTTCTTT. This translates into CASSYQNTEAFF.

The sample holds a few counts of this clone. Germline and junction disagree at one end, which may indicate a read error. The rearrangement links TRBV7-9 to TRBJ2-5, with a possible D match to TRBD1 (7 bases). Looked up from germline, CDR1 is SEHNR and CDR2 is FQNEAQ (reference sequence). The CDR3 spans 15 residues. The CDR3 sequence: CASSGGTAKQETEYF. DNA of the CDR3: TGTGCCAGCAGCGGCGGGACAGCTAAACAAGAGACCGAGTACTTC.

This clone was recorded many times. The chain combines TRBV5-1 with TRBJ2-5; 13 bases line up with TRBD2. From germline, CDR1 is SGHRS and CDR2 YFSETQ. V was clipped by 2 bases and J by 5 bases; unmatched bases: 18. This CDR3 has 20 amino acids. CDR3 nucleotides: TGCGCCAGCAGCTTAGTTCTGGGCATTAGGACTAGCGGGAGTGGCGAGACCCAGTACTTC. This sequence encodes CASSLVLGIRTSGSGETQYF.

The count of this clone is one. Just one base apart from a much larger clone, this may be a read error. Other DNA sequences in the sample encode the same CDR3. The chain employs TRBV5-6 and TRBJ2-1; D is perhaps TRBD2 (5 bases). Germline lookup yields CDR1 SGHDT and CDR2 YYEEEE. This CDR3 region has 11 residues. V lost 2 bases, J lost 10 bases, and 7 bases lay in between. The CDR3 nucleotides are TGTGCCAGCAGCTTTACGGGAGAGCAGTTCTTC. Protein product: CASSFTGEQFF. Full variable domain (rest looked up from reference TRBV5-6 and TRBJ2-1): DAGVTQSPTHLIKTRGQQVTLRCSPKSGHDTVSWYQQALGQGPQFIFQYYEEEERQRGNFPDRFSGHQFPNYSSELNVNALLLGDSALYLCASSFTGEQFFGPGTRLTVL.

At least ten counts were recorded for this clone. This chain connects TRBV7-2 to TRBJ2-7; 11 nucleotides match TRBD2. The V segment lost 1 base and the J segment 1 base; nucleotides outside the gene matches: 0. This CDR3 is 15 amino acids long. Per the germline V gene, CDR1 is SGHTA and CDR2 is FQGNSA. CDR3 sequence: CASSLVAGGSYEQYF. The CDR3 DNA is TGTGCCAGCAGCTTAGTAGCGGGAGGGTCCTACGAGCAGTACTTC.

Ten or more counts support this clone. The rearrangement joins TRBV7-3 to TRBJ2-2; D is tentatively TRBD1 or TRBD2 (5 bases each). Per germline, CDR1 SGHTA and CDR2 FQGTGA. V dropped 5 bases and J dropped 5 bases, with 15 bases sitting between them. This CDR3 contains 15 residues. CDR3 in DNA: TGTGCCAGCAGCGAATACGGGACCGAGACCGGGGAGCTGTTTTTT. Protein sequence: CASSEYGTETGELFF.

This clone was found many times. The chain is built from TRBV28 and TRBJ2-3; no reliable D call. The V gene's germline CDR1 is MDHEN and CDR2 SYDVKM. The V and J ends lost 3 bases and 4 bases respectively, with 11 bases between them. CDR3 length: 14 residues. CDR3: CASSFLTYPDTQYF. CDR3 sequence (DNA): TGTGCCAGCAGTTTCCTTACCTACCCAGATACGCAGTATTTT.